The sequence of this T cell receptor (beta chain) was determined in a study of preoperative IRX-2 immunotherapy in early breast cancer. The V and J ends lost 5 bases and 4 bases, in that order; junction bases with no gene match: 11. The length of the CDR3 is 17 residues. The germline gives CDR1 SGHNT, CDR2 YENEEA. Indicated treatment: preoperative locoregional IRX-2 cytokine immunotherapy. Preoperative locoregional IRX-2 cytokine immunotherapy was tested in the phase Ib source study. Clones were read by immunoSEQ multiplex PCR, and TCRdb kept only the in-frame ones, dropping some. The sample has 55,000 to 70,000 clones, around 94% seen once. This clone was seen a single time.

Sampling took place from a patient treated with IRX-2 immunotherapy. This clonotype originated in a human donor with breast cancer. The V gene is TRBV11-3, the J gene TRBJ2-2; 9 positions match TRBD2. CDR3 protein: CASSPRKAGGSTGELFF. DNA for the CDR3: TGTGCCAGCAGCCCCCGAAAAGCGGGGGGTTCCACCGGGGAGCTGTTTTTT.